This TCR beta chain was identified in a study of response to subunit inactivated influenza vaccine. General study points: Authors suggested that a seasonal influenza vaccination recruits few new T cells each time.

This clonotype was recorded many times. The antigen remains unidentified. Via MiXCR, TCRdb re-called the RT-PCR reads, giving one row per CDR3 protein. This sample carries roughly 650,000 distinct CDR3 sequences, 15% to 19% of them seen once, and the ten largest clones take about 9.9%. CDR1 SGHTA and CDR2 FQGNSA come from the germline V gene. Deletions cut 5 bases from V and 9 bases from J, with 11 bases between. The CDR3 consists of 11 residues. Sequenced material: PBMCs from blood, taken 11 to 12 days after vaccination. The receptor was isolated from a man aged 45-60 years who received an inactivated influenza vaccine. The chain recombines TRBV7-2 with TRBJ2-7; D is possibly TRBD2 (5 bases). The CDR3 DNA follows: TGTGCCAGCAGCCAGTCCGGGGTGCAGTACTTC. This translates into CASSQSGVQYF. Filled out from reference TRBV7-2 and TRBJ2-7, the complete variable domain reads GAGVSQSPSNKVTEKGKDVELRCDPISGHTALYWYRQSLGQGLEFLIYFQGNSAPDKSGLPSDRFSAERTGGSVSTLTIQRTQQEDSAVYLCASSQSGVQYFGPGTRLTVT.